The 8 T cell receptor beta chains presented below share a single source sample, sequenced in a study of regulatory T cells in long-lasting Graves disease. Arm-PCR of CDR3 regions with iRepertoire HTBI primers generated TCR beta libraries. TCRdb reprocessed the multiplex PCR reads via MiXCR and lists one record per CDR3 protein. The sample yields hundreds of thousands of distinct CDR3 sequences, around 15% seen once. Documented time point: newly diagnosed GD, antithyroid drugs for less than 3 months. TCR sequences were obtained from RNA taken from PBMCs. This sample was also put to use in a study of T cells in Graves' hyperthyroidism and ophthalmopathy.

The sequenced sample was peripheral blood mononuclear cells (PBMCs), obtained at new diagnosis, from a patient treated with antithyroid drugs. The origin of the receptors is a woman under 40 with Graves disease.

V gene TRBV5-5 combines with J gene TRBJ1-3, with TRBD1 matching 7 bases. This CDR3 has 17 amino acids. Germline V gene lookup returns CDR1 SGHKS and CDR2 YYEKEE (reference sequence). V shed 2 bases, J shed 0 bases, and the junction held 8 bases outside the gene matches. CDR3 protein: CASSFFRGDSSGNTIYF. The CDR3 DNA is TGTGCCAGCAGCTTCTTTAGGGGGGACAGCTCTGGAAACACCATATATTTT.

The chain carries TRBV6-2 or TRBV6-3 and TRBJ2-5; D not certain. Germline V gene sequence: CDR1 MNHEY, CDR2 SVGEGT. This CDR3 contains 13 residues. The V gene lost 8 bases and the J gene lost 0 bases, with 10 bases spanning the gap. The CDR3 DNA follows: TGTGCCAGCTGTGACCCGTACCAAGAGACCCAGTACTTC. Its protein is CASCDPYQETQYF.

In this sample, this clonotype turned up many times. J is TRBJ2-4 and V is TRBV6-2 or TRBV6-3; D uncertain. This CDR3 region has 15 residues. V lost 0 bases and J 3 bases, leaving 9 bases between the germline ends. Germline-derived CDR1 and CDR2 are MNHEY and SVGEGT. The CDR3 DNA sequence: TGTGCCAGCAGTTACTCGAGTTTAGGCAAAAACATTCAGTACTTC. This encodes CASSYSSLGKNIQYF.

This clonotype was observed at least ten times. V is TRBV3-1 and J is TRBJ2-1; maybe TRBD2 (5 bases). V lost 0 bases to trimming and J lost 8 bases, with 11 bases between them. This CDR3 has 14 residues. Germline V gene data show CDR1 as LGHDT and CDR2 as YNNKEL (reference sequence). CDR3 loop: CASSQDVASHEQFF. Here the CDR3 DNA reads TGTGCCAGCAGCCAAGATGTGGCTAGCCATGAGCAGTTCTTC.

The table lists this clonotype with many counts. The J gene is TRBJ2-1, the V gene TRBV20-1; D might be TRBD2 (6 bases). Germline-derived CDR1 and CDR2 are DFQATT and SNEGSKA (reference sequence). V was cut by 5 bases and J by 1 base, with 18 bases left in between. This CDR3 has 16 amino acids. The CDR3 protein is CSAALYSGASYNEQFF. DNA for the CDR3: TGCAGTGCTGCTTTATATAGCGGAGCTTCCTACAATGAGCAGTTCTTC.

This clonotype was detected ten times or more. The J gene is TRBJ2-2, the V gene TRBV30; D remains ambiguous. From germline, CDR1 is GTSNPN and CDR2 SVGIG (reference sequence). Deletions cut 3 bases from V and 6 bases from J, with 11 bases between. The CDR3 contains 13 residues. CDR3 in amino acids: CAWSLLLAGELFF. CDR3 in DNA: TGTGCCTGGAGCCTATTGTTGGCCGGGGAGCTGTTTTTT.

There are many counts of this clonotype. The CDR3 reads CASSLTGNTGELFF. Written as DNA, the CDR3 is TGTGCCAGCAGCTTGACCGGGAACACCGGGGAGCTGTTTTTT. The gene calls are TRBV12-3 or TRBV12-4 and TRBJ2-2; D not certain. V lost 6 bases and J 1 base, leaving 9 bases between the germline ends. The CDR3 is made up of 14 amino acids.

J is TRBJ2-1 and V is TRBV19; perhaps TRBD2 as D (6 bases). Between the trimmed V and J ends, which lost 7 bases and 4 bases, there was a span of 11 bases. This CDR3 comprises 13 residues. CDR1 is LNHDA, CDR2 SQIVND, per germline (reference sequence). The CDR3 region is CASTQTRYNEQFF. CDR3 DNA: TGTGCCAGTACCCAGACTAGATACAATGAGCAGTTCTTC.